The rows below give T cell receptor beta chains drawn from one sample of a study of siplizumab effects on memory and regulatory T cells. Using immunoSEQ multiplex PCR, the repertoire was profiled, and TCRdb retains in-frame clones only, with some absent. The repertoire holds some 100,000 clones, with 92% as singletons. Source material: Tregs sorted from blood. These receptor sequences come from a human donor in good health. Both conserved end residues are part of each CDR3. The D gene is left open where the match is weak. Clone sizes are given selectively: once, few, many, or a class where the clone is expanded.

CDR3nt	CDR3aa	v_gene	j_gene	abundance	d_gene
TGTGCCAGTAGTCCCGGGACTAGCGGGAGTGTATGGGGCACAGATACGCAGTATTTT	CASSPGTSGSVWGTDTQYF	TRBV19	TRBJ2-3	NA	TRBD2
TGTGCCAGCAGCGTAGTCTTAGCGGGAGATACGCAGTATTTT	CASSVVLAGDTQYF	TRBV9	TRBJ2-3	NA	TRBD2
TGTGCCAGCAGTTACTCGAGTAATACGCAGTATTTT	CASSYSSNTQYF	TRBV6-6	TRBJ2-3	NA	NA
TGTGCCAGCAGTACTGGGGCCAACGTCCTGACTTTC	CASSTGANVLTF	TRBV2	TRBJ2-6	NA	NA
TGTGCCTGGAGTTCAGGCGGGAGGGGGACAGATACGCAGTATTTT	CAWSSGGRGTDTQYF	TRBV30	TRBJ2-3	NA	TRBD2
TGCGCCACCAAAGGGGGTACAGGGCCGGGGGAGCAGTTCTTC	CATKGGTGPGEQFF	TRBV5-1	TRBJ2-1	NA	NA
TGTGCAAGCGAAGGGGGTGGCAATCAGCCCCAGCATTTT	CASEGGGNQPQHF	TRBV2	TRBJ1-5	NA	NA
TGTGCCAGCTCACCACCGACGGGGTCCCCCTCTGCCTACGAGCAGTACTTC	CASSPPTGSPSAYEQYF	TRBV18	TRBJ2-7	NA	NA
TGCGCCAGCAGCTCGACTAGCGGGAGGGTAAGAACCGGGGAGCTGTTTTTT	CASSSTSGRVRTGELFF	TRBV5-1	TRBJ2-2	once	TRBD2
TGTGCCACGACCACGGGAGTACGGGCCGGGGAGCTGTTTTTT	CATTTGVRAGELFF	TRBV5-6	TRBJ2-2	NA	NA
TGCAGCGTGGAGGTCGGGGGCTACACCTTC	CSVEVGGYTF	TRBV29-1	TRBJ1-2	NA	NA
TGCGCCAGCAGATATACGGGGCCAGAGACCCAGTACTTC	CASRYTGPETQYF	TRBV5-1	TRBJ2-5	NA	NA
TGTGCCAGCAGCTTAGATCGGCTAGATCTGAAACCCTCTGGGGCCAACGTCCTGACTTTC	CASSLDRLDLKPSGANVLTF	TRBV11-2	TRBJ2-6	NA	NA
TGTGCCAGCAGTTTACTGAGGTGGCAGCCCCAGCATTTT	CASSLLRWQPQHF	TRBV28	TRBJ1-5	NA	NA
TGTGCCAGCAGCTCCTACCGGGGTATAGAGACCCAGTACTTC	CASSSYRGIETQYF	TRBV9	TRBJ2-5	NA	NA
TGTGCCAGTAGGAGGAGTTATGGCTACACCTTC	CASRRSYGYTF	TRBV2	TRBJ1-2	NA	NA
TGTGCCAGCAGCGCCTCAGGGGTGGGCTACACCTTC	CASSASGVGYTF	TRBV7-9	TRBJ1-2	once	NA
TGTGCCAGCAGCTCCCAGGGGAGCTCCTACAATGAGCAGTTCTTC	CASSSQGSSYNEQFF	TRBV7-2	TRBJ2-1	NA	NA
NA	CASSSSGNTEAFF	TRBV6-5	TRBJ1-1	NA	NA
TGTGCCAGCAGCTTCCGGCTAGCGGGAGCCGGGGAGCTGTTTTTT	CASSFRLAGAGELFF	TRBV7-6	TRBJ2-2	NA	TRBD2
TGTGCCAGTAGCCGAGCGTCGGACAGGGTGGAAGCTTTCTTT	CASSRASDRVEAFF	TRBV19	TRBJ1-1	NA	TRBD1
TGTGCCAGCAGCTTAACAGGGATCGAGACCCAGTACTTC	CASSLTGIETQYF	TRBV5-4	TRBJ2-5	NA	NA
TGTGCCAGCAGCCGGGACAGGGGGCTTTCTAACTATGGCTACACCTTC	CASSRDRGLSNYGYTF	TRBV28	TRBJ1-2	NA	TRBD1
TGTGCCAGCAGCCCCATGAGGGGGCCAGGTAGCTACGAGCAGTACTTC	CASSPMRGPGSYEQYF	TRBV6-6	TRBJ2-7	NA	TRBD1
TGCGCCAGCAGTGAGTCGGCCGGGACAGGGAATGGCTACACCTTC	CASSESAGTGNGYTF	TRBV10-2	TRBJ1-2	NA	TRBD1
TGTGCCAGCTCTGGGGCAGGGAATGGGAATGGCTACACCTTC	CASSGAGNGNGYTF	TRBV27	TRBJ1-2	NA	NA
TGTGCCAGCAGCGTACTACAGGGGGGAGGCGGGGAGCTGTTTTTT	CASSVLQGGGGELFF	TRBV9	TRBJ2-2	NA	TRBD1
TGTGCCAGCTCAAGCATAACACGGGAAAACATTCAGTACTTC	CASSSITRENIQYF	TRBV7-9	TRBJ2-4	NA	NA
TGCGCCAGCCGCACCTCTCCGGGACAGACGAGCTCTGGAAACACCATATATTTT	CASRTSPGQTSSGNTIYF	TRBV5-1	TRBJ1-3	NA	TRBD1
TGCGCCAGCAGGATGGGACAGGGTACGGGCTACACCTTC	CASRMGQGTGYTF	TRBV5-1	TRBJ1-2	NA	TRBD1
TGTGCCAGCACCCAAGAGGTGGGCGAGCAGTACTTC	CASTQEVGEQYF	TRBV7-8	TRBJ2-7	NA	NA
TGTGCCAGCAGTTTAGGCTCTTTCCGACGAACAGGATTCCGTAAAGGCACTGAAGCTTTCTTT	CASSLGSFRRTGFRKGTEAFF	TRBV28	TRBJ1-1	NA	NA
TGTGCCAGCAGACCCTGGGACAGGGGAGACTATGGCTACACCTTC	CASRPWDRGDYGYTF	TRBV5-6	TRBJ1-2	NA	TRBD1
TGCGCCAGCAGCTTGGGAGCGGGACCCTACGAGCAGTACTTC	CASSLGAGPYEQYF	TRBV5-1	TRBJ2-7	NA	TRBD2
TGTGCCAGCAGTTATAACAGGGGAAACCACGAGCAGTACTTC	CASSYNRGNHEQYF	TRBV27	TRBJ2-7	NA	TRBD1
TGTGCCAGTACGCCCGGGAGGGGCTACAATGAGCAGTTCTTC	CASTPGRGYNEQFF	TRBV19	TRBJ2-1	NA	TRBD2
TGTGCCAGCAGACAAAGCGGACAGGACTATGGCTACACCTTC	CASRQSGQDYGYTF	TRBV5-6	TRBJ1-2	NA	TRBD1
TGTGCCTGGAGTGTACTTCGGGGCACAGATACGCAGTATTTT	CAWSVLRGTDTQYF	TRBV30	TRBJ2-3	NA	NA
TGTGCCAGTAGTACGTCGGGACAGGGATTCAATGAGCAGTTCTTC	CASSTSGQGFNEQFF	TRBV19	TRBJ2-1	NA	TRBD1
TGTGCCAGTAGTATTGGGGGATCTGGGGAGACCCAGTACTTC	CASSIGGSGETQYF	TRBV19	TRBJ2-5	NA	NA
TGTGCCAGCAGCCCTCCGGGACAGGGAGTGTACGAGCAGTACTTC	CASSPPGQGVYEQYF	TRBV6-9	TRBJ2-7	NA	TRBD1
TGTGCCAGCTCACCAGGGGCTAGAATAAGCAATCAGCCCCAGCATTTT	CASSPGARISNQPQHF	TRBV18	TRBJ1-5	once	NA
TGTGCCAGCAGCCCCGGGACAGCACAACGTTATGGCTACACCTTC	CASSPGTAQRYGYTF	TRBV7-9	TRBJ1-2	NA	TRBD1
TGTGCCAGCAGCTTAAGCCTAGCGGCCACATACTCCTACGAGCAGTACTTC	CASSLSLAATYSYEQYF	TRBV11-2	TRBJ2-7	NA	TRBD2
TGTGCCAGCAGTGTACTTTGGGAGCAGTACTTC	CASSVLWEQYF	TRBV2	TRBJ2-7	NA	NA
TGTGCCAGCAGGCCCCAGACGGTTGAAGCTTTCTTT	CASRPQTVEAFF	TRBV6-1	TRBJ1-1	NA	NA
TGTGCCAGCAGGGGTGAGGGAACAGACTGGGGGTTCGAGCAGTACTTC	CASRGEGTDWGFEQYF	TRBV7-9	TRBJ2-7	NA	NA
TGTGCCAGCAGTTTGCCTAGCGGGGTGGGAGGAGAGACCCAGTACTTC	CASSLPSGVGGETQYF	TRBV28	TRBJ2-5	NA	TRBD2
TGTGCCAGCAGCCAAAGGTTAGCTGTCACTGAAGCTTTCTTT	CASSQRLAVTEAFF	TRBV6-1	TRBJ1-1	NA	NA
TGCAGCGCAACTGAAAGCGTAGGATTCATTCAGTACTTC	CSATESVGFIQYF	TRBV29-1	TRBJ2-4	NA	NA
TGTGCCAGCAACGAAATCTTTGGGGGCCGGGGCACTGAAGCTTTCTTT	CASNEIFGGRGTEAFF	TRBV28	TRBJ1-1	NA	NA
TGTGCCAGTAGACACAGCGGGAGGGCCCTCGATGAGCAGTTCTTC	CASRHSGRALDEQFF	TRBV19	TRBJ2-1	NA	TRBD2
TGTGCCAGCAACCAACAGGGGGCTGTCCTCACAGATACGCAGTATTTT	CASNQQGAVLTDTQYF	TRBV2	TRBJ2-3	NA	TRBD1
TGTGCCAGCAGTACGGGACTAGCGGGAGGTTCGTACTTC	CASSTGLAGGSYF	TRBV28	TRBJ2-7	NA	TRBD2
TGCGCCAGCAGCGGACTACCCCAAGAGACCCAGTACTTC	CASSGLPQETQYF	TRBV5-1	TRBJ2-5	NA	NA
TGCAGCGCAATCGGGGTTTATGGCTACACCTTC	CSAIGVYGYTF	TRBV20-1	TRBJ1-2	NA	NA
TGTGCCAGCAGCCAACAGAAGACAGGGGGTTCCGGCTATGGCTACACCTTC	CASSQQKTGGSGYGYTF	TRBV7-9	TRBJ1-2	NA	TRBD1
TGCGCCAGCAGTGAGTCCCCTGACCTGGATACGCAGTATTTT	CASSESPDLDTQYF	TRBV10-1	TRBJ2-3	once	NA
TGTGCCAGCAGCATGGGACAGGGGGCCAGTTACAATGAGCAGTTCTTC	CASSMGQGASYNEQFF	TRBV4-2	TRBJ2-1	NA	TRBD1